The present T cell receptor (beta chain) was sequenced within a study of identical twins. The study's findings and limits: Models underestimated out-of-frame TCR alpha sharing in monozygotic twins. Among out-of-frame alpha sequences shared by twins, low generation probability occurred in excess. Zero-insertion findings could be partly confounded by invariant cells (MAIT and iNKT cells).

In its sample, this clonotype was seen many times. What it recognizes is unknown. Germline V gives CDR1 MGHDK, CDR2 SYGVNS. The CDR3 runs 14 residues. V lost 3 bases to trimming and J lost 2 bases; unmatched junction nucleotides: 3. Via MiXCR, TCRdb re-called the 5' RACE reads, giving one row per CDR3 protein. This sample has about 150,000 distinct CDR3 sequences; approximately 4% occur once, and the top ten carry around 8%. Sequencing was carried out using memory T cells sorted from blood. The V call is TRBV25-1, the J call TRBJ2-5; 7 positions agree with TRBD1. This receptor was obtained from a young man in good health. The CDR3 protein is CASSDRQGQETQYF. Written as DNA, the CDR3 is TGTGCCAGCAGTGACCGACAGGGACAAGAGACCCAGTACTTC. Together with reference TRBV25-1 and TRBJ2-5, the CDR3 gives the full variable domain: EADIYQTPRYLVIGTGKKITLECSQTMGHDKMYWYQQDPGMELHLIHYSYGVNSTEKGDLSSESTVSRIRTEHFPLTLESARPSHTSQYLCASSDRQGQETQYFGPGTRLLVL.